A selection of T cell receptor beta chains follows, all from one sample in a study of blood T cell repertoires in COVID-19. Libraries were prepared by immunoSEQ multiplex PCR; TCRdb keeps only in-frame clonotypes and omits some of them. The top ten clones hold roughly 20% of a sample with 35,000 to 55,000 clones, 90% of them seen once. Sequencing input: peripheral blood. The receptors shown here come from an older man with active COVID-19. CDR3s include the opening cysteine and the closing phenylalanine or tryptophan. Each record gives: D gene, V gene, clone size, J gene, CDR3 DNA, CDR3 protein. D genes are given only for firm matches. A clone size is listed for some rows: how often the clone was seen (once, few, many), or a class if it is expanded.

d_gene: NA
v_gene: TRBV18
abundance: NA
j_gene: TRBJ1-3
CDR3nt: TGTGCCAGCTCACCTCTCGCTTTAGGCGGGGGGCTTGGAAACACCATATATTTT
CDR3aa: CASSPLALGGGLGNTIYF

d_gene: NA
v_gene: TRBV7-2
abundance: NA
j_gene: TRBJ2-2
CDR3nt: TGTGCCAGCAGCCAAGTGAGAGGCGGGGAGCTGTTTTTT
CDR3aa: CASSQVRGGELFF

d_gene: NA
v_gene: TRBV18
abundance: NA
j_gene: TRBJ2-7
CDR3nt: TGTGCCAGCTCTCAGGGTTGGACGGCAGTTAACTACGAGCAGTACTTC
CDR3aa: CASSQGWTAVNYEQYF

d_gene: TRBD1
v_gene: TRBV15
abundance: NA
j_gene: TRBJ2-1
CDR3nt: TGTGCCACCAGCAGAGATTGGGACAGGTCCTACAATGAGCAGTTCTTC
CDR3aa: CATSRDWDRSYNEQFF

d_gene: TRBD2
v_gene: TRBV7-6
abundance: once
j_gene: TRBJ2-3
CDR3nt: TGTGCCAGCAGCTTAGGCCTAGCGGGGGGAGATACGCAGTATTTT
CDR3aa: CASSLGLAGGDTQYF

d_gene: TRBD1
v_gene: TRBV28
abundance: NA
j_gene: TRBJ1-1
CDR3nt: TGTGCCAGCAGTTCATACGGACAGGGCCAAACTGAAGCTTTCTTT
CDR3aa: CASSSYGQGQTEAFF

d_gene: TRBD2
v_gene: TRBV6-2/TRBV6-3
abundance: NA
j_gene: TRBJ2-1
CDR3nt: TGTGCCAGCAGTTCCCTAGCGGGGGGCCTCAATGAGCAGTTCTTC
CDR3aa: CASSSLAGGLNEQFF

d_gene: NA
v_gene: TRBV7-9
abundance: NA
j_gene: TRBJ2-7
CDR3nt: TGTGCCAGCAGCTTAGCGGGAGCCCACTACGAGCAGTACTTC
CDR3aa: CASSLAGAHYEQYF

d_gene: NA
v_gene: TRBV7-9
abundance: NA
j_gene: TRBJ1-1
CDR3nt: TGTGCCAGCAGTTTAGGGGGTCCGGCCCCAGAGGGCACTGAAGCTTTCTTT
CDR3aa: CASSLGGPAPEGTEAFF

d_gene: TRBD1
v_gene: TRBV6-2/TRBV6-3
abundance: NA
j_gene: TRBJ1-1
CDR3nt: TGTGCCAGCAGTGGACAGGGCGCGAACACTGAAGCTTTCTTT
CDR3aa: CASSGQGANTEAFF

d_gene: NA
v_gene: TRBV7-2
abundance: NA
j_gene: TRBJ2-3
CDR3nt: TGTGCCAGCACGAACCCGGGTACGCAGTATTTT
CDR3aa: CASTNPGTQYF

d_gene: TRBD1
v_gene: TRBV9
abundance: NA
j_gene: TRBJ1-6
CDR3nt: TGTGCCAGCAGCTCCGGACAGGGCAGTCCCTATAATTCACCCCTCCACTTT
CDR3aa: CASSSGQGSPYNSPLHF

d_gene: NA
v_gene: TRBV2
abundance: NA
j_gene: TRBJ2-1
CDR3nt: TGTGCCAGCAGTGAAGTCGTCCGCTACAATGAGCAGTTCTTC
CDR3aa: CASSEVVRYNEQFF

d_gene: TRBD2
v_gene: TRBV7-2
abundance: NA
j_gene: TRBJ2-2
CDR3nt: TGTGCCAGCAGCTTAGCAAGCGGGAGCGGGTCCGGGGAGCTGTTTTTT
CDR3aa: CASSLASGSGSGELFF

d_gene: NA
v_gene: TRBV3-1/TRBV3-2
abundance: NA
j_gene: TRBJ2-7
CDR3nt: TGTGCCAGCAGCCAAGGGGGGGTGAGGGTACGCCACGAGCAGTACTTC
CDR3aa: CASSQGGVRVRHEQYF

d_gene: NA
v_gene: TRBV18
abundance: NA
j_gene: TRBJ2-6
CDR3nt: TGTGCCAGCTCACCGAGGCAGGGAAAAGGTGGGGCCAACGTCCTGACTTTC
CDR3aa: CASSPRQGKGGANVLTF

d_gene: TRBD1
v_gene: TRBV5-1
abundance: NA
j_gene: TRBJ1-5
CDR3nt: TGCGCCAGCAGCTCCGGACAGGGCAATCAGCCCCAGCATTTT
CDR3aa: CASSSGQGNQPQHF

d_gene: TRBD2
v_gene: TRBV7-2
abundance: NA
j_gene: TRBJ2-3
CDR3nt: TGTGCCAGCAGCCCCCGACTAGCGGGGGGGCTGGCGAATACGCAGTATTTT
CDR3aa: CASSPRLAGGLANTQYF

d_gene: TRBD2
v_gene: TRBV11-3
abundance: once
j_gene: TRBJ2-3
CDR3nt: TGTGCCAGCAGCCCGGGACTATACACAGATACGCAGTATTTT
CDR3aa: CASSPGLYTDTQYF

d_gene: NA
v_gene: TRBV6-6
abundance: few
j_gene: TRBJ2-1
CDR3nt: TGTGCCAGCAGTTACTCCCGAGTGTACAATGAGCAGTTCTTC
CDR3aa: CASSYSRVYNEQFF

d_gene: NA
v_gene: TRBV12-3/TRBV12-4
abundance: once
j_gene: TRBJ2-7
CDR3nt: TGTGCCAGCAGTTACAGGGACCACGAGCAGTACTTC
CDR3aa: CASSYRDHEQYF

d_gene: NA
v_gene: TRBV13
abundance: NA
j_gene: TRBJ1-1
CDR3nt: TGTGCCAGCAGCTTAGGAACAGGCACTGAAGCTTTCTTT
CDR3aa: CASSLGTGTEAFF

d_gene: TRBD2
v_gene: TRBV5-5
abundance: NA
j_gene: TRBJ2-2
CDR3nt: TGTGCCAGCAGCTTGCCCCTAGCGGGAGATATCCCCGGGGAGCTGTTTTTT
CDR3aa: CASSLPLAGDIPGELFF

d_gene: NA
v_gene: TRBV28
abundance: NA
j_gene: TRBJ2-1
CDR3nt: TGTGCCAGCACCCTGAACAGCGGGTTATACAATGAGCAGTTCTTC
CDR3aa: CASTLNSGLYNEQFF

d_gene: NA
v_gene: TRBV7-8
abundance: NA
j_gene: TRBJ2-7
CDR3nt: TGTGCCAGCAGCTTACCGCGGACAGTCTCCTACGAGCAGTACTTC
CDR3aa: CASSLPRTVSYEQYF

d_gene: NA
v_gene: TRBV6-5
abundance: NA
j_gene: TRBJ1-1
CDR3nt: TGTGCCAGCAGTTACTCGCGCCTTCAGAACACTGAAGCTTTCTTT
CDR3aa: CASSYSRLQNTEAFF

d_gene: TRBD2
v_gene: TRBV11-1
abundance: NA
j_gene: TRBJ2-5
CDR3nt: TGTGCCAGCAGCTTAAGGCTAGCGGGAGCTCGAGAGACCCAGTACTTC
CDR3aa: CASSLRLAGARETQYF

d_gene: TRBD1
v_gene: TRBV28
abundance: NA
j_gene: TRBJ1-5
CDR3nt: TGTGCCAGCAGTTTCCGGGACAGGGGGCTGGGCAATCAGCCCCAGCATTTT
CDR3aa: CASSFRDRGLGNQPQHF

d_gene: TRBD1
v_gene: TRBV9
abundance: NA
j_gene: TRBJ1-6
CDR3nt: TGTGCCAGCAGCGTTACCGGACAGGGGGGTTCACCCCTCCACTTT
CDR3aa: CASSVTGQGGSPLHF

d_gene: NA
v_gene: TRBV12-5
abundance: NA
j_gene: TRBJ1-1
CDR3nt: TGTGCTAGTGGCCCTAGTACTAGGGACACTGAAGCTTTCTTT
CDR3aa: CASGPSTRDTEAFF

d_gene: TRBD1
v_gene: TRBV29-1
abundance: NA
j_gene: TRBJ1-2
CDR3nt: TGCAGCGGGAGACAGGGGGCCCATGGCTACACCTTC
CDR3aa: CSGRQGAHGYTF

d_gene: TRBD1
v_gene: TRBV4-3
abundance: NA
j_gene: TRBJ2-2
CDR3nt: TGCGCCAGCAGCAGTCACCGGACAGGCTACACCGGGGAGCTGTTTTTT
CDR3aa: CASSSHRTGYTGELFF

d_gene: NA
v_gene: TRBV19
abundance: NA
j_gene: TRBJ1-5
CDR3nt: TGTGCCAGTAGTATATTGTCGGGGGAAAATCAGCCCCAGCATTTT
CDR3aa: CASSILSGENQPQHF

d_gene: NA
v_gene: TRBV21-1
abundance: NA
j_gene: TRBJ2-1
CDR3nt: TGTGCCAGCAGCCATCCTAAGGCCGCGGGGGACAACTACAATGAGCAGTTCTTC
CDR3aa: CASSHPKAAGDNYNEQFF

d_gene: NA
v_gene: TRBV6-5
abundance: NA
j_gene: TRBJ1-1
CDR3nt: TGTGCCAGCAGTTACTCGCCGCAGGGGAAGGCTGAAGCTTTCTTT
CDR3aa: CASSYSPQGKAEAFF

d_gene: TRBD2
v_gene: TRBV7-3
abundance: NA
j_gene: TRBJ2-1
CDR3nt: TGTGCCAGCAGGCCGACTAGCGGGAGGGTTGGGGAGCAGTTCTTC
CDR3aa: CASRPTSGRVGEQFF

d_gene: NA
v_gene: TRBV29-1
abundance: NA
j_gene: TRBJ2-7
CDR3nt: TGCAGCGGGGAGGTAGCCCATGAGCAGTACTTC
CDR3aa: CSGEVAHEQYF

d_gene: NA
v_gene: TRBV14
abundance: NA
j_gene: TRBJ1-3
CDR3nt: TGTGCCAGCAGCCTATGGACAGCTATCTCTGGAAACACCATATATTTT
CDR3aa: CASSLWTAISGNTIYF

d_gene: NA
v_gene: TRBV30
abundance: once
j_gene: TRBJ2-7
CDR3nt: TGTGCCTGGAGTCGGGAGAACCAGTACTTC
CDR3aa: CAWSRENQYF

d_gene: TRBD2
v_gene: TRBV9
abundance: NA
j_gene: TRBJ2-2
CDR3nt: TGTGCCAGCAGCGTAGTGGCTAGCGGGGCGAACACCGGGGAGCTGTTTTTT
CDR3aa: CASSVVASGANTGELFF